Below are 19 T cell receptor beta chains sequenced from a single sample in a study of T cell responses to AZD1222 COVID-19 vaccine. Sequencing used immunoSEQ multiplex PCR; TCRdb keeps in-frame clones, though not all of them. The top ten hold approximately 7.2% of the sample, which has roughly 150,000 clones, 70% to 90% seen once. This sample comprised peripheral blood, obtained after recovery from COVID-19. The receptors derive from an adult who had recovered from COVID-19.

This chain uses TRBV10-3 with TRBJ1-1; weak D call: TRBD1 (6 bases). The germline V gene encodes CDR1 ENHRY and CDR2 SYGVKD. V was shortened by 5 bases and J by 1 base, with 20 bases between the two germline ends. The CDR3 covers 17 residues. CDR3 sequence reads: CAISPFVGAEENTEAFF. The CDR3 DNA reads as TGTGCCATCAGTCCCTTTGTGGGGGCAGAAGAGAACACTGAAGCTTTCTTT.

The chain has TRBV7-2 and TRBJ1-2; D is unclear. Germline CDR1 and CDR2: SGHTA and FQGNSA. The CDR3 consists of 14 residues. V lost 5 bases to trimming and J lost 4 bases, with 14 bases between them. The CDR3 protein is CASSRRQETYGYTF. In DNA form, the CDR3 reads TGTGCCAGCAGCCGCCGCCAGGAAACCTATGGCTACACCTTC. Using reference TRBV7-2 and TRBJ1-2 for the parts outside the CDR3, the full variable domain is GAGVSQSPSNKVTEKGKDVELRCDPISGHTALYWYRQSLGQGLEFLIYFQGNSAPDKSGLPSDRFSAERTGGSVSTLTIQRTQQEDSAVYLCASSRRQETYGYTFGSGTRLTVV.

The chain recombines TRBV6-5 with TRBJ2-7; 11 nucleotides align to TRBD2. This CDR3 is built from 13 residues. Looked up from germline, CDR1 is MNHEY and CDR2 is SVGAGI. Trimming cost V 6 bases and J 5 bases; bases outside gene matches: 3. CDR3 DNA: TGTGCCAGCAGGACTAGCGGGAAGGACGAGCAGTACTTC. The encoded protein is CASRTSGKDEQYF.

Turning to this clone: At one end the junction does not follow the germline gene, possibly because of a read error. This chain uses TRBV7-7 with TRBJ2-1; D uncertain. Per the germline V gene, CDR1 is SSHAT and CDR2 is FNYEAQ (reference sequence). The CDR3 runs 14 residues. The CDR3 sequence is CASSQSSSYNEQFF. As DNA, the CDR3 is TGTGCTAGCAGCCAATCCTCCTCCTACAATGAGCAGTTCTTC. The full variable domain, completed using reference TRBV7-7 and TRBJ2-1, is GAGVSQSPRYKVTKRGQDVTLRCDPISSHATLYWYQQALGQGPEFLTYFNYEAQPDKSGLPSDRFSAERPEGSISTLTIQRTEQRDSAMYRCASSQSSSYNEQFFGPGTRLTVL.

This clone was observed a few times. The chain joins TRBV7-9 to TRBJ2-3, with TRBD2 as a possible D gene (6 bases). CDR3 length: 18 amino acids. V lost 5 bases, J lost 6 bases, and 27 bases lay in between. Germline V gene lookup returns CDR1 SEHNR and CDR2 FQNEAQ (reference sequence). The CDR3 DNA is TGTGCCAGCAGCGCTTGGGACTTTACAAGTCAGTCCGCTGATACGCAGTATTTT. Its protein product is CASSAWDFTSQSADTQYF.

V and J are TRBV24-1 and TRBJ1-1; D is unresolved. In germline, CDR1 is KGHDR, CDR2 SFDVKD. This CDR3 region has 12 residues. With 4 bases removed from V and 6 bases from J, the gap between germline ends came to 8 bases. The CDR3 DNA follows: TGTGCCACCAGTGACGAGGGTGCTGAAGCTTTCTTT. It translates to CATSDEGAEAFF.

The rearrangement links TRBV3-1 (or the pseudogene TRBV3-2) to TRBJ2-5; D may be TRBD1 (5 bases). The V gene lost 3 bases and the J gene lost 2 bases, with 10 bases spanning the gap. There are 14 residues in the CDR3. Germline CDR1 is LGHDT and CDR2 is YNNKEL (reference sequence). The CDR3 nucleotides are TGTGCCAGCAGCCAGTCGACAGCTCAAGAGACCCAGTACTTC. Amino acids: CASSQSTAQETQYF.

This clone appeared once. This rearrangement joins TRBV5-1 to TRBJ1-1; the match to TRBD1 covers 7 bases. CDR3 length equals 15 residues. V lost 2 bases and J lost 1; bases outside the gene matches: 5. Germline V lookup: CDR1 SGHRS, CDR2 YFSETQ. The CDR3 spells CASSFTGAANTEAFF. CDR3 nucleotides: TGCGCCAGCAGCTTTACAGGGGCCGCGAACACTGAAGCTTTCTTT.

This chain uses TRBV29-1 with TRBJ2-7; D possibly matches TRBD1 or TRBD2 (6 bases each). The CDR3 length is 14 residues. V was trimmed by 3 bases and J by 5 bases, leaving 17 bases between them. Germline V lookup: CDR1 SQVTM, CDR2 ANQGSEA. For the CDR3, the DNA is TGCAGCGTTGATGGGGGGCAGGGAGTCCACGAGCAGTACTTC. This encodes CSVDGGQGVHEQYF.

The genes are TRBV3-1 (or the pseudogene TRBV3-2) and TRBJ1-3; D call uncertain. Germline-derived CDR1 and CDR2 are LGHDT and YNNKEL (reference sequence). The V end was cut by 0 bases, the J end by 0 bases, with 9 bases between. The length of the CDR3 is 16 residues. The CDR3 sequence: CASSQEDGVSGNTIYF. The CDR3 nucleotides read TGTGCCAGCAGCCAAGAAGATGGAGTCTCTGGAAACACCATATATTTT.

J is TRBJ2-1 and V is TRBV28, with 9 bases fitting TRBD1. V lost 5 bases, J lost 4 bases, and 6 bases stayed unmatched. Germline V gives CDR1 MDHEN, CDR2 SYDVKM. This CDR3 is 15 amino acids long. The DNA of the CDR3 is TGTGCCAGCAGTCCACAGGGGGCAGGGTACAATGAGCAGTTCTTC. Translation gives CASSPQGAGYNEQFF.

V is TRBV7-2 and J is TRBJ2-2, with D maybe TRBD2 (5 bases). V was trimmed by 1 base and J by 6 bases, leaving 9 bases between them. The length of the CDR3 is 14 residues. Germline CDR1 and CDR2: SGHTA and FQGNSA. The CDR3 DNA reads TGTGCCAGCAGCTTAGGAGGGCCCGCCGGGGAGCTGTTTTTT. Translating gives CASSLGGPAGELFF.

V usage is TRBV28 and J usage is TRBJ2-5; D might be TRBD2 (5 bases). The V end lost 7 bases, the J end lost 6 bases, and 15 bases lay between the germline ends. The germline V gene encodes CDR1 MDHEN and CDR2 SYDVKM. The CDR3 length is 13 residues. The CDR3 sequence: CASNPRAGKTQYF. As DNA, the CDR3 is TGTGCCAGCAATCCCCGGGCCGGGAAGACCCAGTACTTC.

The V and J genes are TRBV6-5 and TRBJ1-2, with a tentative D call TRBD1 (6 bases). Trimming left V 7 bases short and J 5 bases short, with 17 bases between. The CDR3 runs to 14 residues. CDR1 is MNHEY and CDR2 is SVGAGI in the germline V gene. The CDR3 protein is CASISRQAQYGYTF. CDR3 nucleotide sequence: TGTGCCAGCATCTCGCGACAGGCACAGTATGGCTACACCTTC.

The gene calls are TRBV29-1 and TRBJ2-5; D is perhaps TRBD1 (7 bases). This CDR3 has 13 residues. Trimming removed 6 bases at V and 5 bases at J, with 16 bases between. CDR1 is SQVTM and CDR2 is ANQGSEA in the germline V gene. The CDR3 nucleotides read TGCAGCGTCGGACAGGTCGGAGGGGAGACCCAGTACTTC. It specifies CSVGQVGGETQYF. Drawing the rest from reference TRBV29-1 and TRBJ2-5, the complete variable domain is SAVISQKPSRDICQRGTSLTIQCQVDSQVTMMFWYRQQPGQSLTLIATANQGSEATYESGFVIDKFPISRPNLTFSTLTVSNMSPEDSSIYLCSVGQVGGETQYFGPGTRLLVL.

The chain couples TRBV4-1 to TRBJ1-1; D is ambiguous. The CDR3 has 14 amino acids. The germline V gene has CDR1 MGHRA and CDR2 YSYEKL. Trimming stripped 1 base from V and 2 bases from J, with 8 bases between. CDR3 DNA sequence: TGCGCCAGCAGCCAAGTAGAGGGCAACACTGAAGCTTTCTTT. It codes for CASSQVEGNTEAFF.

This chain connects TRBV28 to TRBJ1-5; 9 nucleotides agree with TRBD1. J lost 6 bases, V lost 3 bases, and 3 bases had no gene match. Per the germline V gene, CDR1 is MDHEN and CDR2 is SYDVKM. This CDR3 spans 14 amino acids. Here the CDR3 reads CASSFRDRVQPQHF. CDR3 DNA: TGTGCCAGCAGTTTTAGGGACAGGGTTCAGCCCCAGCATTTT.

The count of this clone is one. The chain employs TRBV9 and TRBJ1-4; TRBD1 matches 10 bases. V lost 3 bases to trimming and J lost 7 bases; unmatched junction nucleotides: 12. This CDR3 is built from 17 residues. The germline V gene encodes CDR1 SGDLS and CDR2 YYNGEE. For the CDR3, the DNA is TGTGCCAGCAGCGACGGACAGGGGGGAGCCTTGAGTGAAAAACTGTTTTTT. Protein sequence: CASSDGQGGALSEKLFF.

The CDR3 loop is CASSISSSYEQYF. CDR3 in DNA: TGTGCCAGTAGTATAAGTAGTTCCTACGAGCAGTACTTC. The chain links TRBV19 to TRBJ2-7; D gene unclear. Looked up from germline, CDR1 is LNHDA and CDR2 is SQIVND (reference sequence). This CDR3 region has 13 residues. V was shortened by 2 bases and J by 1 base, with 6 bases between the two germline ends.